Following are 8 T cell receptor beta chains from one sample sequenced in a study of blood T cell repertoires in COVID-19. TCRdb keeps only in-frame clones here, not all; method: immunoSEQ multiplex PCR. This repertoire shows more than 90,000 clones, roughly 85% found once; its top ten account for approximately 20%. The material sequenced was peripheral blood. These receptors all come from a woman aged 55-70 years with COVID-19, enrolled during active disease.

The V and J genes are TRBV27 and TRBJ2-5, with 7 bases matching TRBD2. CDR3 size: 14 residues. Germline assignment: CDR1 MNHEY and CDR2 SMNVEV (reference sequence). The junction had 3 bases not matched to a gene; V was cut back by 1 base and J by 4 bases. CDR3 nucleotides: TGTGCCAGCAGTTTATTGGGGGGGTTAGAGACCCAGTACTTC. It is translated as CASSLLGGLETQYF.

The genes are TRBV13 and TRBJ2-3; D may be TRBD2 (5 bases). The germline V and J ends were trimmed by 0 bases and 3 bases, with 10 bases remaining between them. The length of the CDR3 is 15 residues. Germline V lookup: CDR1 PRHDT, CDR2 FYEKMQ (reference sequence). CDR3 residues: CASSLGGTGTDTQYF. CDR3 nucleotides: TGTGCCAGCAGCTTAGGAGGAACGGGGACAGATACGCAGTATTTT.

The CDR3 protein is CASSSSGGVETQYF. The CDR3 bases are TGTGCCAGCAGCAGTAGCGGGGGGGTTGAGACCCAGTACTTC. The chain combines TRBV3-1 (or the pseudogene TRBV3-2) with TRBJ2-5; 11 positions match TRBD2. The CDR3 consists of 14 residues. The germline CDR1 and CDR2 sequences are LGHDT and YNNKEL (reference sequence). J lost 5 bases, V lost 5 bases, and 4 bases had no gene match.

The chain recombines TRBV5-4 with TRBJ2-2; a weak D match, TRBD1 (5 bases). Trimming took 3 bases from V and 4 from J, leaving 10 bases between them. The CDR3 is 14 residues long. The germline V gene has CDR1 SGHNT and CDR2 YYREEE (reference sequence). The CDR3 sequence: CASSSAGPTGELFF. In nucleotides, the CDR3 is TGTGCCAGCAGCTCCGCAGGGCCCACCGGGGAGCTGTTTTTT.

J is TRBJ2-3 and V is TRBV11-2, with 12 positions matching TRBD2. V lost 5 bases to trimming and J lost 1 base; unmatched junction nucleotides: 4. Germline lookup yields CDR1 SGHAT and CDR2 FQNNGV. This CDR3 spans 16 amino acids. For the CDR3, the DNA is TGTGCCAGCAGCATTCGACTAGCGGGGGGCACAGATACGCAGTATTTT. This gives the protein CASSIRLAGGTDTQYF.

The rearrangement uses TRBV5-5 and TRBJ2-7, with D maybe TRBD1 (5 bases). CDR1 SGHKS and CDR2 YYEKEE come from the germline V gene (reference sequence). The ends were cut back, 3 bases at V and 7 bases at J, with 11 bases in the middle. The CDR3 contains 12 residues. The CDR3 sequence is CASSSQGREQYF. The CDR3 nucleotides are TGTGCCAGCAGCTCCCAGGGTCGGGAGCAGTACTTC.

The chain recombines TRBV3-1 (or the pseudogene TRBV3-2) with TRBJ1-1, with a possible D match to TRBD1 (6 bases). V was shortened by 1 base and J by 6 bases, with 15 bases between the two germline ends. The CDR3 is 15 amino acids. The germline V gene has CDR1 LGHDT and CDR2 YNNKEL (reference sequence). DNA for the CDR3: TGTGCCAGCAGCCAAGGTACAGGGTTGGGAGCTGAAGCTTTCTTT. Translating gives CASSQGTGLGAEAFF.

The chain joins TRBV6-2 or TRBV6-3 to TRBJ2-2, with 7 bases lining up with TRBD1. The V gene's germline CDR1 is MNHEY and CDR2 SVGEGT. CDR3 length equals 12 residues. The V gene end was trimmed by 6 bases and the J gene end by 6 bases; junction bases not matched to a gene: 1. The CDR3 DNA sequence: TGTGCCAGCAGCCAGGGGGCCGGGGAGCTGTTTTTT. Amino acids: CASSQGAGELFF.